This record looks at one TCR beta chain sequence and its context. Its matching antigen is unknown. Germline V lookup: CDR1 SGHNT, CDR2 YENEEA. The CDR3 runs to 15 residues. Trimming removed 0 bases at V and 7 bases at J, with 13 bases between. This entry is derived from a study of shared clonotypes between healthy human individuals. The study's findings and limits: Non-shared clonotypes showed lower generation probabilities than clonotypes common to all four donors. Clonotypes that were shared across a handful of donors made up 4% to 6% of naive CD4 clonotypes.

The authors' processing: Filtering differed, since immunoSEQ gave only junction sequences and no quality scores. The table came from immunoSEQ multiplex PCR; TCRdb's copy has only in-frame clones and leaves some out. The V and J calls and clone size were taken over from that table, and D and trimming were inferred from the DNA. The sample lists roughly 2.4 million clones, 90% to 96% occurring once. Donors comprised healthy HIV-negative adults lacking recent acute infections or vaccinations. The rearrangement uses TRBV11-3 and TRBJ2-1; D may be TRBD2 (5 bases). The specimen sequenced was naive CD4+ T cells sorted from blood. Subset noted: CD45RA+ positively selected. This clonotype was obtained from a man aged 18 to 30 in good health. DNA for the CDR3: TGTGCCAGCAGCTTAGATCGAAAGGGAGCGAATGAGCAGTTCTTC. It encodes CASSLDRKGANEQFF.